Sequencing of this T cell receptor beta chain was carried out in a study of T cell repertoires and HLA-DP antigens. Profiled with immunoSEQ multiplex PCR; TCRdb holds only in-frame clones, not every one. In the table there are over 3,000 clones, 76% of which are singletons. After more than twelve days' expansion, CD4+ cells were restimulated about 25 h with HeLa expressing allogeneic DPB1. HeLa stimulator cells carried retrovirally transduced HLA-DPA1/DPB1, HLA-DM, invariant chain and CD80. Germline V gene data show CDR1 as MNHNS and CDR2 as SASEGT. Trimming stripped 3 bases from V and 4 bases from J, with 13 bases between. The CDR3 spans 15 residues.

The clonotype originates from a woman aged 18-29 years in good health and CMV-seronegative. What was sequenced was CD137- CD4+ T cells from cultured PBMCs. The chain couples TRBV6-1 to TRBJ2-1; D tentatively fits TRBD1 or TRBD2 (6 bases each). CDR3 nucleotide sequence: TGTGCCAGCAGTGACCCGGGGGCTGTATACAATGAGCAGTTCTTC. Translated: CASSDPGAVYNEQFF.